These T cell receptor beta chains were read from a single sample in a study of regulatory T cells in long-lasting Graves disease. TCRdb ran MiXCR on the multiplex PCR reads and lists one entry per CDR3 protein. The table lists about 560,000 distinct CDR3 sequences, about 16% of them singletons, with around 12% in the top ten. This same sample was also taken into another study, of T cells in Graves' hyperthyroidism and ophthalmopathy.

Sequenced here: peripheral blood mononuclear cells (PBMCs), sampled at new diagnosis, from a patient treated with antithyroid drugs. The source of these receptors is a man younger than 30 with Graves disease. Both conserved end residues are part of each CDR3. D genes are given only for firm matches. Clone sizes are given selectively: once, few, many, or a class where the clone is expanded.

J: TRBJ2-1; V: TRBV5-1; size: many; D: TRBD2; DNA: TGCGCCAGCGCCACCTCGGCGGGAGGAAGGCAGTTCTTC; CDR3: CASATSAGGRQFF
J: TRBJ1-3; V: TRBV2; size: few; D: .; DNA: TGTGCCAGCAGTGAAACAGGCTCTGGAAACACCATATATTTT; CDR3: CASSETGSGNTIYF
J: TRBJ2-5; V: TRBV20-1; size: .; D: .; DNA: TGCAGTGCTAGAAGGCCCCAGATACATAGAGAGACCCAGTACTTC; CDR3: CSARRPQIHRETQYF
J: TRBJ2-7; V: TRBV28; size: many; D: TRBD2; DNA: TGTGCCAGCAGAGGGAGCGGGGCTCCCTACGAGCAGTACTTC; CDR3: CASRGSGAPYEQYF
J: TRBJ2-5; V: TRBV13; size: few; D: .; DNA: TGTGCCAGTAGTCCCCAGGGGAACCTGGAGACCCAGTACTTC; CDR3: CASSPQGNLETQYF
J: TRBJ2-7; V: TRBV2; size: .; D: TRBD2; DNA: TGTGTTAGCATCACAACCGGGACTAGCGGCGAGCAGTACTTC; CDR3: CVSITTGTSGEQYF
J: TRBJ2-1; V: TRBV7-2; size: many; D: .; DNA: TGTGCCAGCAGCTTAAGCACGGGAACCAATGAGCAGTTCTTC; CDR3: CASSLSTGTNEQFF
J: TRBJ2-3; V: TRBV27; size: many; D: .; DNA: TGTGCCAGCAGCACGAATGGGGGGCGGGATACGCAGTATTTT; CDR3: CASSTNGGRDTQYF
J: TRBJ2-1; V: TRBV7-9; size: many; D: .; DNA: TGTGCCAGCAGCCCCGAGGCGGTCCATGAGCAGTTCTTC; CDR3: CASSPEAVHEQFF
J: TRBJ2-5; V: TRBV2; size: many; D: TRBD2; DNA: TGTGCCAGCAGTGAACTCGGGACTAGCTACCAAGAGACCCAGTACTTC; CDR3: CASSELGTSYQETQYF
J: TRBJ1-1; V: TRBV12-3/TRBV12-4; size: many; D: TRBD1; DNA: TGTGCCAGCAGTTCTCGGGACAGTGGGACTGAAGCTTTCTTT; CDR3: CASSSRDSGTEAFF
J: TRBJ2-7; V: TRBV12-3/TRBV12-4; size: many; D: .; DNA: TGTGCCAGCAGTTTCGGGGGGCTCGGCTACGAGCAGTACTTC; CDR3: CASSFGGLGYEQYF
J: TRBJ2-7; V: TRBV5-1; size: .; D: TRBD1; DNA: TGCGCCAGCAGCGTCCAGGGACAGGGGAGCTCCTACGAGCAGTACTTC; CDR3: CASSVQGQGSSYEQYF
J: TRBJ2-7; V: TRBV4-1; size: few; D: .; DNA: TGCGCCAGCAGCCAAGCCGGGACCGCAGGAAACGAGCAGTACTTC; CDR3: CASSQAGTAGNEQYF
J: TRBJ2-2; V: TRBV27; size: few; D: TRBD2; DNA: TGTGCCAGCAGCCCTGGGACTAGCGGGAGTCGGACCGGGGAGCTGTTTTTT; CDR3: CASSPGTSGSRTGELFF
J: TRBJ1-1; V: TRBV20-1; size: .; D: TRBD1; DNA: TGCAATGCTAGACAGACAGGGCACTATGAAGCTTTCTTT; CDR3: CNARQTGHYEAFF
J: TRBJ1-2; V: TRBV12-3/TRBV12-4; size: .; D: .; DNA: TGTGCCAGCAGTTTGGGGGTCGCAAACTATGGCTACACCTTC; CDR3: CASSLGVANYGYTF
J: TRBJ2-4; V: TRBV20-1; size: many; D: .; DNA: TGCAGTGCTAACATATGGGGGGAAAAAAACATTCAGTACTTC; CDR3: CSANIWGEKNIQYF
J: TRBJ1-1; V: TRBV11-1; size: many; D: .; DNA: TGTGCCAGCAGCCCGACAGGCTCTGAAGCTTTCTTT; CDR3: CASSPTGSEAFF
J: TRBJ1-4; V: TRBV6-1; size: many; D: TRBD1; DNA: TGTGCCTCTCGCCAAGGACAGGGGGCTAGAGGGTCTAATGAAAAACTGTTTTTT; CDR3: CASRQGQGARGSNEKLFF
J: TRBJ2-3; V: TRBV11-1; size: many; D: TRBD1; DNA: TGTGCCAGCAGCTTACCCCGGGACAGGGCCTCTAGCACAGATACGCAGTATTTT; CDR3: CASSLPRDRASSTDTQYF
J: TRBJ2-1; V: TRBV12-3/TRBV12-4; size: many; D: TRBD2; DNA: TGTGCCAGCAGTTTTCCGACTAGCGGGAGAGGGGATGAGCAGTTCTTC; CDR3: CASSFPTSGRGDEQFF
J: TRBJ2-1; V: TRBV9; size: .; D: .; DNA: TGTGCCAGCAGCGGACACCCAAGTACAGGGGAGCAGTTCTTC; CDR3: CASSGHPSTGEQFF
J: TRBJ2-2; V: TRBV29-1; size: .; D: .; DNA: TGCAGCGTTGGGGGGAGCTACACCGGGGAGCTGTTTTTT; CDR3: CSVGGSYTGELFF
J: TRBJ1-2; V: TRBV30; size: .; D: .; DNA: TGTGCCTGGACGGGCCCCCGGTTAGCTAACTATGGCTACACCTTC; CDR3: CAWTGPRLANYGYTF
J: TRBJ1-1; V: TRBV5-8; size: .; D: .; DNA: TGTGCCAGCAGCTTGGGATTATCGTGGCGGAGCACTGAAGCTTTCTTT; CDR3: CASSLGLSWRSTEAFF
J: TRBJ2-7; V: TRBV10-2; size: .; D: .; DNA: TGCGCCAGCAGTGAGAAACTACTAAACACGGGCGAGCAGTACTTC; CDR3: CASSEKLLNTGEQYF
J: TRBJ2-1; V: TRBV7-3; size: once; D: .; DNA: TGTGCCTTCTCGGGGGCTGATTACAATGAGCAGTTCTTC; CDR3: CAFSGADYNEQFF
J: TRBJ2-3; V: TRBV20-1; size: many; D: .; DNA: TGCAGTGCTAGCGGGACTCGGGGGACAGATACGCAGTATTTT; CDR3: CSASGTRGTDTQYF
J: TRBJ2-1; V: TRBV13; size: .; D: TRBD1; DNA: TGTGCCAGCAGTTTCAGGGGGCCTGGGCAGTTCTTC; CDR3: CASSFRGPGQFF
J: TRBJ2-7; V: TRBV9; size: few; D: TRBD2; DNA: TGTGCCAGCAGCGTAGGTAGCGGGAGCTCCTACGAGCAGTACTTC; CDR3: CASSVGSGSSYEQYF
J: TRBJ1-5; V: TRBV20-1; size: many; D: .; DNA: TGCAGTGTCACTCAGGGGAGAGGAAATCAGCCCCAGCATTTT; CDR3: CSVTQGRGNQPQHF
J: TRBJ2-7; V: TRBV20-1; size: many; D: .; DNA: TGCAGTGCCAGCTCGACTGGATACGAGCAGTACTTC; CDR3: CSASSTGYEQYF
J: TRBJ2-2; V: TRBV9; size: .; D: .; DNA: TGTGCCAGCAGCGTAGTTTCTAGCACCGGGGAGCTGTTTTTT; CDR3: CASSVVSSTGELFF
J: TRBJ2-2; V: TRBV11-3; size: .; D: .; DNA: TGTGCCAGCAGCTTACGCGCAGAGAACACCGGGGAGCTGTTTTTT; CDR3: CASSLRAENTGELFF
J: TRBJ1-2; V: TRBV5-6; size: .; D: TRBD1; DNA: TGTGCCAGCAGCTCAACGCAGGGGGCTAGCTATGGCTACACCTTC; CDR3: CASSSTQGASYGYTF
J: TRBJ1-3; V: TRBV7-2; size: .; D: .; DNA: TGTGCCAGCAGCTTAACAGGTTACACCATATATTTT; CDR3: CASSLTGYTIYF
J: TRBJ1-2; V: TRBV28; size: many; D: TRBD1; DNA: TGTGCCAGCAGTCCGGGACAGGGGGCCCGGTGGAACGGCTACACCTTC; CDR3: CASSPGQGARWNGYTF
J: TRBJ2-1; V: TRBV28; size: many; D: TRBD2; DNA: TGTGCCAGCAGTATCTCTAGCGGCCCCAGCTACAATGAGCAGTTCTTC; CDR3: CASSISSGPSYNEQFF
J: TRBJ2-1; V: TRBV6-2/TRBV6-3; size: .; D: TRBD2; DNA: TGTGCCAGCAGCCGACGGGGGACTAGCTGGGACAATGAGCAGTTCTTC; CDR3: CASSRRGTSWDNEQFF
J: TRBJ2-7; V: TRBV28; size: many; D: TRBD1; DNA: TGTGCCAGCAGCCCCGGCAGGGGGCTAAGCGAGGAGCAGTACTTC; CDR3: CASSPGRGLSEEQYF
J: TRBJ2-3; V: TRBV2; size: many; D: .; DNA: TGTGCCAGCAGTGTTGATACGCAGTATTTT; CDR3: CASSVDTQYF
J: TRBJ2-2; V: TRBV29-1; size: many; D: TRBD1; DNA: TGCAGCGGACGGCCGACAGGGGTGAACACCGGGGAGCTGTTTTTT; CDR3: CSGRPTGVNTGELFF
J: TRBJ2-5; V: TRBV7-6; size: .; D: TRBD2; DNA: TGTGCCGGCAGCTCGGACCTCGGGAGGCTGGAGACCCAGTACTTC; CDR3: CAGSSDLGRLETQYF
J: TRBJ2-7; V: TRBV7-9; size: few; D: .; DNA: TGTGCCAGCAGCTCTCTAACAGGCTACGAGCAGTACTTC; CDR3: CASSSLTGYEQYF
J: TRBJ2-7; V: TRBV11-2; size: many; D: .; DNA: TGTGCCAGCAGGCCCCCGGGACGAACCTCCTACGAGCAGTACTTC; CDR3: CASRPPGRTSYEQYF
J: TRBJ1-1; V: TRBV27; size: many; D: .; DNA: TGTGCCAGCAGTTTTTGGGGGCTCGGGACTGAAGCTTTCTTT; CDR3: CASSFWGLGTEAFF
J: TRBJ1-2; V: TRBV3-1; size: .; D: .; DNA: TGTGTCAGCAGCCAATATACGATTACAGGTCACACTAACTATGGCTACACCTTC; CDR3: CVSSQYTITGHTNYGYTF
J: TRBJ1-5; V: TRBV5-1; size: many; D: .; DNA: TGCGCCAGCAGCTTGGTGGGTGCTAGCAATCAGCCCCAGCATTTT; CDR3: CASSLVGASNQPQHF
J: TRBJ1-1; V: TRBV20-1; size: .; D: .; DNA: TGCAGGTTAGGACCGAACACTGAAGCTTTCTTT; CDR3: CRLGPNTEAFF
J: TRBJ2-5; V: TRBV9; size: few; D: .; DNA: TGTGCCAGCAGCGTAGCCCCCGGGGGAGCGGGCCAAGAGACCCAGTACTTC; CDR3: CASSVAPGGAGQETQYF
J: TRBJ1-1; V: TRBV29-1; size: few; D: .; DNA: TGCAGCGTTGAGAAGGGGTCGCCTGAAGCTTTCTTT; CDR3: CSVEKGSPEAFF
J: TRBJ2-7; V: TRBV20-1; size: many; D: .; DNA: TGCAGTGCTAGACAAGGCGGAGCGGGCGAGCAGTACTTC; CDR3: CSARQGGAGEQYF
J: TRBJ2-5; V: TRBV19; size: .; D: TRBD2; DNA: TGTGCCAGTAGTCCCGCCGATGCGGGAGGGGGAGAGACCCAGTACTTC; CDR3: CASSPADAGGGETQYF
J: TRBJ1-1; V: TRBV20-1; size: many; D: TRBD1; DNA: TGCAGTGCTAGGCCAGCCGGGACAGGGAACACTGAAGCTTTCTTT; CDR3: CSARPAGTGNTEAFF
J: TRBJ1-2; V: TRBV7-9; size: .; D: TRBD1; DNA: TGTGCCAGCAGCTCCCCCTGGGACAGCTCTTCTAACTATGGCTACACCTTC; CDR3: CASSSPWDSSSNYGYTF